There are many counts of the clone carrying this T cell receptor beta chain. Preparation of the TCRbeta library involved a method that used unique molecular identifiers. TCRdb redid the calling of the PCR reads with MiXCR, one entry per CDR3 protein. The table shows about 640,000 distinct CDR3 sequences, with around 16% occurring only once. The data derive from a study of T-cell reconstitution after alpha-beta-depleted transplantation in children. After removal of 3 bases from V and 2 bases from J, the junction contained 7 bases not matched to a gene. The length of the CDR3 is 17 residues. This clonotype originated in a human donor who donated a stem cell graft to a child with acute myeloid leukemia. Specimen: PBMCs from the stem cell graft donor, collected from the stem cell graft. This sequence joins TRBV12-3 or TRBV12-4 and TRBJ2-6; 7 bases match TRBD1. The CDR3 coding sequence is TGTGCCAGCAGTTTGGAGGCAGGGGGTGCTGGGGCCAACGTCCTGACTTTC. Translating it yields CASSLEAGGAGANVLTF.